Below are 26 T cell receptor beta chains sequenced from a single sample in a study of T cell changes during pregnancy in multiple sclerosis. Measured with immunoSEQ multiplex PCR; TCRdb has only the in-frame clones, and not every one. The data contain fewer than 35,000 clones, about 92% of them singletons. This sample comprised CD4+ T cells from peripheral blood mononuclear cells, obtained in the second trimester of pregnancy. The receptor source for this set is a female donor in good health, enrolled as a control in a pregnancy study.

The CDR3 is CASSLDLIGTATNEKLFF. The CDR3 coding sequence is TGTGCCAGCAGCTTAGATCTTATTGGGACAGCAACTAATGAAAAACTGTTTTTT. The chain carries TRBV11-3 and TRBJ1-4, with 7 bases that match TRBD1. Germline values: CDR1 SGHNT, CDR2 YENEEA. The CDR3 length is 18 residues. The V gene end was trimmed by 0 bases and the J gene end by 0 bases; junction bases not matched to a gene: 7.

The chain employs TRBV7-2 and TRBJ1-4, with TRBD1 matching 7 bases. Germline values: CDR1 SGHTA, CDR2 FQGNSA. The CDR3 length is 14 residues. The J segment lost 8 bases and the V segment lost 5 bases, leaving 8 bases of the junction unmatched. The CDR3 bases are TGTGCCAGCAGCCCCGAGGGGGCTGGGGAAAAACTGTTTTTT. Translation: CASSPEGAGEKLFF.

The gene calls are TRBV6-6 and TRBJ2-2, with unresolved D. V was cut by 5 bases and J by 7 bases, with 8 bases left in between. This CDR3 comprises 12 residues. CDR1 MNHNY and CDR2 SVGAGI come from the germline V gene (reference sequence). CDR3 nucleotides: TGTGCCAGCAGTCAACCGAGCGGGGAGCTGTTTTTT. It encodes CASSQPSGELFF.

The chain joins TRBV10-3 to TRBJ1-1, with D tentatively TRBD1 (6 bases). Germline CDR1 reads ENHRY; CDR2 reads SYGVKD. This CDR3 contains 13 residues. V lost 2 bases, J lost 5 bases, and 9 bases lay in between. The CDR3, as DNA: TGTGCCATCAGTGAGACAGGGTGGACTGAAGCTTTCTTT. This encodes CAISETGWTEAFF.

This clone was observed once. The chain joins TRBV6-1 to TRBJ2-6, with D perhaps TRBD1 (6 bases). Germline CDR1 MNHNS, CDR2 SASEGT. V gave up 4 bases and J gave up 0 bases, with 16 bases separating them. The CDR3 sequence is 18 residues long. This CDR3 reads CASSGRDTTPSGANVLTF. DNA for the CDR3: TGTGCCAGCAGTGGCCGGGACACGACTCCCTCTGGGGCCAACGTCCTGACTTTC.

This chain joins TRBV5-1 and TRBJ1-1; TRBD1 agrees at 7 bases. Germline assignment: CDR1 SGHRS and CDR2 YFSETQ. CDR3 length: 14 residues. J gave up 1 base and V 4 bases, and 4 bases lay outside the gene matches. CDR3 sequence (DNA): TGCGCCAGCAGCCCGCGACAGGGGAACACTGAAGCTTTCTTT. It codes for CASSPRQGNTEAFF.

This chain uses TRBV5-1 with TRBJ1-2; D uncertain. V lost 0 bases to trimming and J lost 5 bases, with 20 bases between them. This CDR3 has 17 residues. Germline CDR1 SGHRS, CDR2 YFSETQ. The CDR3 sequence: CASSLDGSSTRSYGYTF. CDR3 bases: TGCGCCAGCAGCTTGGACGGCAGCTCCACTAGGAGTTATGGCTACACCTTC.

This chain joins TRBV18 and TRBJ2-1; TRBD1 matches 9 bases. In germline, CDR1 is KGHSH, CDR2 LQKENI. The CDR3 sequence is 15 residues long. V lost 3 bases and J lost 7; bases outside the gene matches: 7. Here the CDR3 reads CASSPLTGGVNEQFF. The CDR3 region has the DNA TGTGCCAGCTCACCCCTGACAGGGGGGGTGAATGAGCAGTTCTTC.

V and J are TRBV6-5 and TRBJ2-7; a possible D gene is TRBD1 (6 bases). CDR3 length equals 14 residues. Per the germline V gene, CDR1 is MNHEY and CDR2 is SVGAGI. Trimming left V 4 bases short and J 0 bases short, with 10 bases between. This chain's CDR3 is CASSLDSLSYEQYF. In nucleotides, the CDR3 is TGTGCCAGCAGTTTGGACAGCCTCTCCTACGAGCAGTACTTC.

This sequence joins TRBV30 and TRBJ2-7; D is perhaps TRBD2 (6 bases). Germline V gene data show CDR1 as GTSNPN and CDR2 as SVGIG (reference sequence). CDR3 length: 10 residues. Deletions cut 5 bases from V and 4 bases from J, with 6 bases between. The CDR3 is CAWGRYEQYF. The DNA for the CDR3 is TGTGCCTGGGGGAGGTACGAGCAGTACTTC.

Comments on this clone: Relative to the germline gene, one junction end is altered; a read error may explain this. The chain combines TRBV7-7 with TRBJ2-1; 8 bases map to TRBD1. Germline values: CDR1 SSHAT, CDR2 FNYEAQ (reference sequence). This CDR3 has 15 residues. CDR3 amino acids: CASSAQQGAYNEQFF. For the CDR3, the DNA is TGTGCTAGCAGCGCACAGCAGGGGGCCTATAATGAGCAGTTCTTC.

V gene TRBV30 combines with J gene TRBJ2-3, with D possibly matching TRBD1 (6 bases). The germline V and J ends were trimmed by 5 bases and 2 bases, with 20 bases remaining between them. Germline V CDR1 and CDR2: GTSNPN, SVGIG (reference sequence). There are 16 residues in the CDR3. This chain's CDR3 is CAWGILGTFFTDTQYF. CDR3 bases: TGTGCCTGGGGAATTTTAGGGACATTCTTCACAGATACGCAGTATTTT.

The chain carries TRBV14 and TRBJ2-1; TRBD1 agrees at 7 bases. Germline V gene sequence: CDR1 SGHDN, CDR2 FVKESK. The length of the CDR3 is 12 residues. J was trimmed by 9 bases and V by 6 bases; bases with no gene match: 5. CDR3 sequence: CASRPGGSEQFF. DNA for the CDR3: TGTGCCAGCAGACCAGGGGGTTCTGAGCAGTTCTTC.

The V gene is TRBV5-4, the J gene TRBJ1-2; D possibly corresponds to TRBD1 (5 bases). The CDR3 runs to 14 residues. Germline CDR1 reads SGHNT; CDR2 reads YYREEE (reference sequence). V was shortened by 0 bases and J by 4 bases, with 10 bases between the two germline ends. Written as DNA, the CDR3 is TGTGCCAGCAGCTTGGGGTCCGGGGGCTATGGCTACACCTTC. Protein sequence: CASSLGSGGYGYTF.

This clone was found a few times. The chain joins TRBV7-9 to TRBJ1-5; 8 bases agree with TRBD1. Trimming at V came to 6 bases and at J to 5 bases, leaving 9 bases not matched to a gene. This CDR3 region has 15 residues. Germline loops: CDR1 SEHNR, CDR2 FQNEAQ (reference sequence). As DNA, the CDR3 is TGTGCCAGCAGTCCAAGACAGGGGCCCTATCAGCCCCAGCATTTT. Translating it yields CASSPRQGPYQPQHF.

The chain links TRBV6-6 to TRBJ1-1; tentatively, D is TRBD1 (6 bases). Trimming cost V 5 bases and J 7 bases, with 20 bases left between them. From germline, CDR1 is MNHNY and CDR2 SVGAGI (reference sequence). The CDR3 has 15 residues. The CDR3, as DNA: TGTGCCAGCAGTAACACCCCAGGGGTTTGGGGTGAAGCTTTCTTT. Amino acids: CASSNTPGVWGEAFF.

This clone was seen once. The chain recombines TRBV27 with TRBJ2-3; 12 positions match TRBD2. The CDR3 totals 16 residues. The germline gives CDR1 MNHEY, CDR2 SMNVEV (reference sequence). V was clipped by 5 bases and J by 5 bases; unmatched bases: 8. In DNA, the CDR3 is TGTGCCAGCAGTACTCTAGCGGGGGGGCATAGAGATACGCAGTATTTT. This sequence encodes CASSTLAGGHRDTQYF.

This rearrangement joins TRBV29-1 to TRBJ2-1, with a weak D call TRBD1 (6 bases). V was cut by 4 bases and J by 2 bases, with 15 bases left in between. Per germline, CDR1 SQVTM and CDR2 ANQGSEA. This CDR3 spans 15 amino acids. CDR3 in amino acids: CSVALGGKAYNEQFF. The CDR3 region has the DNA TGCAGCGTTGCCCTAGGGGGAAAGGCCTACAATGAGCAGTTCTTC.

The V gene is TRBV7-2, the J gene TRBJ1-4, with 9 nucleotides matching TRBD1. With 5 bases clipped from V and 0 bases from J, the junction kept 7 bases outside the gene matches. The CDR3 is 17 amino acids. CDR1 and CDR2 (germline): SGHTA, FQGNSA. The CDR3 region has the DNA TGTGCCAGCAGCCCCCGACAGGGGGTTACAACTAATGAAAAACTGTTTTTT. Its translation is CASSPRQGVTTNEKLFF.

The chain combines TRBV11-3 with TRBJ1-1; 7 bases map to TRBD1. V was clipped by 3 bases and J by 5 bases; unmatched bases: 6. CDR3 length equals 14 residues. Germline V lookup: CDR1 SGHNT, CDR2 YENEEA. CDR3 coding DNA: TGTGCCAGCAGCTTTAGGGGGCTGGGAACTGAAGCTTTCTTT. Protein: CASSFRGLGTEAFF.

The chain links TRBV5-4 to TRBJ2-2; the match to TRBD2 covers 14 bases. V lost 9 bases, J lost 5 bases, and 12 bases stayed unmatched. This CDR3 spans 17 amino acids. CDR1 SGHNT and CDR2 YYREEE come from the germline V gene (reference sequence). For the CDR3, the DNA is TGTGCCACCGGGGCAGGGACTAGCGGGGGTTGGACCGGGGAGCTGTTTTTT. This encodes CATGAGTSGGWTGELFF.

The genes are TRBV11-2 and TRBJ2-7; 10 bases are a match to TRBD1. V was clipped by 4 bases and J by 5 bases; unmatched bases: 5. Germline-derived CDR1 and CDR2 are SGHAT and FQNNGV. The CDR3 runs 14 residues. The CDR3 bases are TGTGCCAGCAGCTGGGACAGGGGAGGCAACGAGCAGTACTTC. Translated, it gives CASSWDRGGNEQYF.

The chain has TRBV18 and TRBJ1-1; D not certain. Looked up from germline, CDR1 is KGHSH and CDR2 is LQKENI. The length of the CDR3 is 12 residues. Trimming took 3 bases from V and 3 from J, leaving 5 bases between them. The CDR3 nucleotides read TGTGCCAGCTCACCTATCGACACTGAAGCTTTCTTT. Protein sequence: CASSPIDTEAFF. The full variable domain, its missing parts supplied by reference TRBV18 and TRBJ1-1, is NAGVMQNPRHLVRRRGQEARLRCSPMKGHSHVYWYRQLPEEGLKFMVYLQKENIIDESGMPKERFSAEFPKEGPSILRIQQVVRGDSAAYFCASSPIDTEAFFGQGTRLTVV.

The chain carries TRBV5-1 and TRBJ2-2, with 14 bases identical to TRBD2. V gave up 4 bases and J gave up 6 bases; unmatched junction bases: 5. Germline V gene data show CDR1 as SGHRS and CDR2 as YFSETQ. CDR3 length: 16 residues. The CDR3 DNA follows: TGCGCCAGCAGCGTGACTAGCGGGAGGGCCGCCGGGGAGCTGTTTTTT. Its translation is CASSVTSGRAAGELFF. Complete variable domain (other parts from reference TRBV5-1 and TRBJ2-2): KAGVTQTPRYLIKTRGQQVTLSCSPISGHRSVSWYQQTPGQGLQFLFEYFSETQRNKGNFPGRFSGRQFSNSRSEMNVSTLELGDSALYLCASSVTSGRAAGELFFGEGSRLTVL.

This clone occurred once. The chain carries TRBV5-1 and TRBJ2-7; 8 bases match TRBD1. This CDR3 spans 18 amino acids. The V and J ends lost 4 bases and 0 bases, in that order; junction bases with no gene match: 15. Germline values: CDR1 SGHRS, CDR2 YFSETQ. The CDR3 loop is CASSPGWDRSLPSYEQYF. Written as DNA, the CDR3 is TGCGCCAGCAGCCCGGGTTGGGACAGGTCATTACCCTCCTACGAGCAGTACTTC.

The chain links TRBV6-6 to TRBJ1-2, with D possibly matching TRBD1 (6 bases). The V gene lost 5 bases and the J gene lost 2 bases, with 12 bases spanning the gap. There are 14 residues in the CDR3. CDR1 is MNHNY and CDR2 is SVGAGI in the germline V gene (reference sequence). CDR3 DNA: TGTGCCAGCAGTACATCCGGGACAAACTATGGCTACACCTTC. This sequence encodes CASSTSGTNYGYTF.